This T cell receptor beta chain was sequenced in a study of Graves' ophthalmopathy and Graves' hyperthyroidism. Study at large: Researchers obtained peripheral blood at initial diagnosis, before any treatment had begun. Study-wide points: Ophthalmopathy could be told apart from stable hyperthyroidism by a 13-signature model (around 90% sensitivity, approximately 76% specificity).

V was pared by 6 bases and J by 5 bases, with 6 bases of the junction left unmatched. CDR3 length: 15 residues. Germline-derived CDR1 and CDR2 are ENHRY and SYGVKD. Diagnosis used clinical symptoms, serum thyroxine, TRAb, thyroid ultrasound and orbital computed tomography. This clonotype was found many times. Antigen unknown. Amplifying from RNA transcripts, the study obtained TCR beta CDR3 regions. Second-round multiplex PCR came after a first-round RT-PCR that employed HTBI primers. MiXCR, applied by TCRdb to the multiplex PCR reads, yields one record per CDR3 protein. The data show about 160,000 distinct CDR3 sequences, roughly two fifths seen once.

Sequences were obtained from peripheral blood. The source of this sequence is a man aged 25 to 45 with Graves' ophthalmopathy. The rearrangement joins TRBV10-3 to TRBJ2-5; the match to TRBD2 covers 13 bases. CDR3: CAIRAGTSGIETQYF. CDR3 nucleotide sequence: TGTGCCATCAGAGCCGGGACTAGCGGGATTGAGACCCAGTACTTC.